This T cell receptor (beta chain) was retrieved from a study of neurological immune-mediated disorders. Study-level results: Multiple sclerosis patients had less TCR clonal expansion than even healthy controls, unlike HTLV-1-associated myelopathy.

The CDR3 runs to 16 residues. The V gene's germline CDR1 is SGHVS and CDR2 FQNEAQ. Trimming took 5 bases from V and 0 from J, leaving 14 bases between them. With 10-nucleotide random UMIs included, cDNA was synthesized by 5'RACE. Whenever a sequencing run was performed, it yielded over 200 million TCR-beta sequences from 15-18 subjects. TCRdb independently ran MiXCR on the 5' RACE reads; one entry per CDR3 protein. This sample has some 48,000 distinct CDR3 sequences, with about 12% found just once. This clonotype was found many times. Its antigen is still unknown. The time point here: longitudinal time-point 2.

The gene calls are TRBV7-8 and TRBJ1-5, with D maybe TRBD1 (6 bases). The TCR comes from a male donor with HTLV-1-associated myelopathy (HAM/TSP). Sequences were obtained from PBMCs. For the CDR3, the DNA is TGTGCCAGCAGCCAACAATGGACAGTTAGCAATCAGCCCCAGCATTTT. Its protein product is CASSQQWTVSNQPQHF.